This TCR beta chain was obtained from a study of cytomegalovirus exposure and HLA in healthy donors (dated by TCRdb to about 2017). As for the study more broadly: In an earlier analysis of 450 to 750 of the donors, 250 to 350 Gb of sequence data and just under 120 million unique TCR beta sequences from about 179 million T cells were reported. In a later analysis, previously published TCR beta repertoires from about 670 donors were re-analyzed and high-resolution HLA genotyping was added so that TCR occurrence patterns could be studied. HLA typing covered class I and class II loci at four-digit resolution. In an earlier analysis of 587 of the donors, high-throughput TCR beta sequencing was used to judge whether each TCR beta V gene segment behaved as functional or pseudogenic. To predict cytomegalovirus infection status, the study brought together high-throughput TCR immunosequencing, statistical association of individual TCRs with disease status, and machine learning. The T cell repertoires of roughly 660 subjects were profiled by immunosequencing and related to cytomegalovirus serostatus. An early release covering more than 500 HLA-typed donors comprised roughly 300 gigabases of sequencing data and 85 million to 100 million unique TCR sequences. Because of strong linkage in the cohort, four to six DR-DQ haplotypes were treated as single units for association and clustering. All discovery cohort repertoires had been generated using a single sequencing platform. Typing coverage varied by locus: roughly 620-640 donors for A, B, C, DRB1 and DQB1; 522 for DQA1; over 600 for DPA1; 450 to 480 for DPB1. Alongside the repertoire data, information on donor age, sex, ethnicity and CMV serostatus was compiled. Along with the roughly 670-subject first cohort, a separate validation cohort of about 110 different subjects was used. Of the roughly 430 genotyped donors, around 81% fell in the genetic ancestry cluster associated with self-reported Caucasian donors. The study aimed to test whether cataloging public T cell receptors could reveal signatures of past pathogen exposure. Among some 400 genotyped donors of the cohort, an average of 235,054 unique TCR beta nucleotide sequences were sequenced per donor, roughly 20% of them non-productive. Genome-wide SNP genotypes for about 65% of the roughly 700 donors were used in a later genetic analysis, which treated that subset as a discovery cohort. Rather than using new phenotypic data, the later analysis identified candidate immune exposures from TCR beta sequences and from how often those sequences occurred across donors. The study at large found these results: In an earlier analysis of about 600 of the donors, most TCR beta V segments appeared in productive rearrangements about 87% or about 30% of the time, broadly matching IMGT annotations. Across donors, most TCR sequences were observed very rarely, whereas some public TCRs were present in many individuals. The authors suggested that the approach could potentially be generalized to other disease states and immunological phenotypes. A later genetic analysis associated a missense DCLRE1C variant with V-gene and J-gene trimming of TCR beta chains, and an independent cohort replicated the association. A cluster of highly shared sequence variants was judged likely to be a technical artifact of the sequencing pipeline. The only immune exposure information available for the cohort was CMV serostatus. The classifier was reported to diagnose cytomegalovirus status with high specificity and sensitivity in both the original cohort and the validation cohort. Because HLA typing was unavailable for some donors at each locus, only the typed subset was used in association tests. A later analysis found that TCR association rates varied across HLA loci, with DRB1 alleles showing the most associated TCRs and HLA-C alleles the fewest. A few of the identified cytomegalovirus-associated TCR beta chains were confirmed in vitro to be specific for cytomegalovirus antigens. This cohort had only TCR beta chains sequenced, and the lack of alpha or paired-chain data limited which features could be detected. A later analysis found that HLA-associated TCR beta chains were more clonally expanded and had lower generation probabilities than equally common non-associated chains. Some 15 rarely observed V segments, including chromosome 9 orphons, were excluded from the earlier analysis of about 610 of the donors because counts were too low. According to a later analysis, parvovirus B19, influenza, CMV and Epstein-Barr virus appeared linked to several top co-occurrence clusters. According to a later genetic analysis, donors in an Asian-associated ancestry cluster had fewer N-insertions in productive TCRs than the roughly 670-donor mean. In the study, 164 TCR beta chains were listed as associated with cytomegalovirus. Linkage disequilibrium might explain the correlated functional status among segregating V segments, but an unknown experimental factor could not be ruled out. A further reported finding was that TCR beta sequences accurately predicted the HLA-A and HLA-B alleles for most subjects in the first cohort. According to a later analysis, most CMV-associated TCR beta chains appeared to be HLA-restricted, and the HLA associations seemed to be driven largely by CMV exposure. When HLA alleles, especially DR and DQ, strongly co-occurred, attributing TCR associations to individual alleles was difficult. Some IMGT-functional V segments, including TRBV6-2 and TRBV6-3, could not be told apart with the 87-base-pair reads, so those segments were excluded. Presence/absence analyses assumed roughly uniform sequencing depth across donors, an assumption that may not hold. In a later analysis, about 17,000 TCR beta sequences were associated with specific HLA alleles at a false discovery rate of 0.05.

The cohort consisted of some 670 healthy bone marrow donors. All cohort members were sampled while nominally healthy, although unrecorded immune exposures were likely present. The donor tested CMV seropositive and was one of the 289 seropositive cohort members. Every donor gave a peripheral blood sample, and the peripheral blood mononuclear cells from that sample were used for TCR beta sequencing. The Qiagen DNeasy Blood Extraction Kit was used to extract genomic DNA from the blood cell samples. The method was the immunoSEQ multiplex PCR assay. For the multiplex PCR, a mixture combining 60 forward primers for TCR Vbeta segments and 13 reverse primers for TCR Jbeta segments was used. Amplification of the CDR3 region of rearranged TCR beta genes was performed with a multiplex PCR assay on genomic DNA. Amplified TCR beta libraries were sequenced as 87-base-pair reads on the Illumina HiSeq System. The study's own analysis went as follows. A later analysis tallied 75 million to 95 million unique TCR beta chains across the 660 or so repertoires, and about 10 million of those chains were shared by two or more donors. Raw reads were error-corrected and collapsed into unique sequences by a nearest-neighbor algorithm in which closely related sequences were merged to remove PCR and sequencing errors. Alignment of CDR3 sequences to IMGT reference sequences was used to assign V, D and J gene segments. For a sequence to be retained, a match of at least six nucleotides was required to both a V gene segment and a J gene segment. Rearrangements were called productive when the CDR3 lacked stop codons and stayed in frame with V and J; all others were non-productive. CDR3 was defined by IMGT convention, running from the second conserved V-encoded cysteine to the conserved J-encoded phenylalanine. The earlier analysis of about 570 of the donors excluded any sequence lacking an unambiguous match to a single V gene segment. In an earlier analysis of some 590 of the donors, a V segment was called functional when productive rearrangements were above 56.7%, and segregating when the standard deviation between donors exceeded 5%. A statistical classification framework was built to diagnose cytomegalovirus status from the catalog of TCR beta chain sequences. V and J gene assignment, in a later analysis, came from comparing TCR nucleotide sequences with IMGT/GENE-DB human TR gene sequences. A later analysis assigned CDR3 sequences and most-parsimonious VDJ recombination scenarios with the TCRdist pipeline. In a later analysis, each TCR beta chain was defined by its CDR3 amino acid sequence together with its V-gene family, and reads without a unique V-gene family were excluded. To address suspected cross-contamination and a sequencing artifact, a later analysis removed a few hundred highly shared, low-generation-probability nucleotide sequences. For each public chain, a later analysis derived a clonal expansion index from normalized ranks of inferred template counts within each repertoire. In a later analysis, generation probabilities were computed with a VDJ recombination model fitted to out-of-frame rearrangements, and the resulting probabilities were checked against IGoR. A later analysis scored TCR-TCR, TCR-HLA and TCR-CMV co-occurrence with hypergeometric tests, applying a repertoire-size bias correction to TCR pairs. A later analysis estimated false discovery rates by permuting HLA or CMV assignments 20 times. In a later analysis, co-occurring TCRs were grouped using DBSCAN, with TCRdist sequence similarity added in when clustering inside HLA-allele-positive subsets. Repertoires with fewer than 30,000 or more than 120,000 public chains were left out of co-occurrence clustering, as were about five repertoires with anomalous nucleotide sharing. The table comes from immuneACCESS by way of TCRdb, which keeps in-frame sequences with V and J called. Part of the clones is missing from these tables; in studies checked, under half for an unresolved V gene and the rest for unknown reasons. V and J calls and clone size are those listed in that table; D and trimming were worked out from the DNA. The sample table contains some 190,000 clones; only one count was recorded for more than 75% of them. The leading ten clones occupy 2% to 3% of the sample.

The trim is 3 bases for V and 0 bases for J, with a gap of 12 bases between the germline ends. The CDR3, from cysteine to phenylalanine, totals 16 residues. Only CDR3 DNA is held: 48 bases, read in frame from base 1. CDR1 and CDR2, looked up from the germline V gene, are KGHSH and LQKENI. Turning to this clone: The antigen it binds to is not known. The sample holds no much larger clone one base away, and base qualities are not on file.

This chain is built from TRBV18 and TRBJ1-3, and possibly TRBD1, on 5 matching bases. Sequenced input: PBMCs. The TCR comes from a woman between 25 and 40 years old in good health and CMV-seropositive. For the CDR3, the sequence is CASSPVGGSSGNTIYF. The sequenced DNA is TGTGCCAGCTCACCTGTTGGGGGGAGCTCTGGAAACACCATATATTTT.